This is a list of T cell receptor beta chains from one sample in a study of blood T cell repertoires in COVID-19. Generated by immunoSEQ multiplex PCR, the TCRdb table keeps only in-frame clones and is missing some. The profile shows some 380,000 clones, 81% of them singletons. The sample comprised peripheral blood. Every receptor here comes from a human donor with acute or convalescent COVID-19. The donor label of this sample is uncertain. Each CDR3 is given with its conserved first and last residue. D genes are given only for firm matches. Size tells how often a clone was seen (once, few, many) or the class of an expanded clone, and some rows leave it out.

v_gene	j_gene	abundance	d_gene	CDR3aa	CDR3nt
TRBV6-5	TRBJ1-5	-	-	CASRAGVSSNQPQHF	TGTGCCAGCAGGGCAGGGGTTAGTAGCAATCAGCCCCAGCATTTT
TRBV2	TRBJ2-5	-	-	CASSSRERSGNRLAHF	TGTGCCAGCAGTTCCCGTGAGAGGTCGGGAAACCGACTGGCGCACTTC
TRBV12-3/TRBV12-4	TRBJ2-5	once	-	CASSLTVETQYF	TGTGCCAGCAGTTTAACAGTCGAGACCCAGTACTTC
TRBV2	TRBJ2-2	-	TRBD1	CASGRTGANTGELFF	TGTGCCAGCGGAAGGACAGGGGCCAACACCGGGGAGCTGTTTTTT
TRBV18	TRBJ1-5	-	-	CASSPGGTNQPQHF	TGTGCCAGCTCGCCGGGGGGGACAAATCAGCCCCAGCATTTT
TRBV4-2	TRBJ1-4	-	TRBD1	CASSRYRGVDEKLFF	TGTGCCAGCAGCCGGTACAGGGGTGTAGATGAAAAACTGTTTTTT
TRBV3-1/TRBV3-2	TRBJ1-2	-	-	CASSQAGGQTYGYTF	TGTGCCAGCAGCCAAGCTGGTGGACAGACGTATGGCTACACCTTC
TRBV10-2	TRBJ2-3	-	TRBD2	CASSRLAVSSTDTQYF	TGCGCCAGCAGCCGCCTAGCGGTGTCTAGCACAGATACGCAGTATTTT
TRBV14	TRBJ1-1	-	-	CASSVQTNTEAFF	TGTGCCAGCAGCGTACAGACGAACACTGAAGCTTTCTTT
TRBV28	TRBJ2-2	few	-	CASSSPAYSNTGELFF	TGTGCCAGCAGTTCCCCCGCTTACAGCAACACCGGGGAGCTGTTTTTT
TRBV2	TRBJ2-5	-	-	CASSVMETQYF	TGTGCCAGCAGTGTTATGGAGACCCAGTACTTC
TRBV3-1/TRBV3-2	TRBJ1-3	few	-	CASSRGGSGNTIYF	TGTGCCAGCAGCCGAGGGGGCTCTGGAAACACCATATATTTT
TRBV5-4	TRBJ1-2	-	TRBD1	CASSLPPLRQGVHGYTF	TGTGCCAGCAGCTTGCCCCCCTTAAGACAGGGAGTCCATGGCTACACCTTC
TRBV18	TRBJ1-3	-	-	CASSPRSTGSGNTIYF	TGTGCCAGCTCACCACGGAGTACGGGATCTGGAAACACCATATATTTT
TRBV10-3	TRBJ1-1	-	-	CAISGANTEAFF	TGTGCCATCAGTGGAGCAAACACTGAAGCTTTCTTT
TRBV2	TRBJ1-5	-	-	CASRYREGNQPQHF	TGTGCCAGCAGGTACAGGGAAGGGAATCAGCCCCAGCATTTT
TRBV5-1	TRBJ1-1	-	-	CASSPGQTAPEAFF	TGCGCCAGCAGCCCTGGACAGACGGCCCCTGAAGCTTTCTTT
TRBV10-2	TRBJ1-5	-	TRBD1	CASSPRGRGRNQPQHF	TGCGCCAGCAGCCCCCGCGGCAGGGGGCGTAATCAGCCCCAGCATTTT
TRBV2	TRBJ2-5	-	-	CASSDGGPRETQYF	TGTGCCAGCAGTGACGGGGGGCCGCGGGAGACCCAGTACTTC
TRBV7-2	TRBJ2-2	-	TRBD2	CASSMTSGKTNTGELFF	TGTGCCAGCAGCATGACTAGCGGGAAGACGAACACCGGGGAGCTGTTTTTT
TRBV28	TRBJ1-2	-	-	CASRQAPNYGYTF	TGTGCCAGCAGACAGGCCCCAAACTATGGCTACACCTTC
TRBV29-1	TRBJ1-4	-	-	CSVYGPSGEKLFF	TGCAGCGTCTATGGACCCTCAGGGGAAAAACTGTTTTTT
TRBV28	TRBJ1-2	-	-	CASTAAYTGSYGYTF	TGTGCCAGCACTGCCGCCTATACAGGGTCCTATGGCTACACCTTC
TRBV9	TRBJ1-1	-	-	CASSAQGGDTEAFF	TGTGCCAGCAGCGCCCAGGGAGGGGACACTGAAGCTTTCTTT
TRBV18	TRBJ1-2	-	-	CASSPRSEIAYGYTF	TGTGCCAGCTCACCGAGGTCGGAAATCGCCTATGGCTACACCTTC
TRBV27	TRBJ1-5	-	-	CASSLTVGGNQPQHF	TGTGCCAGCAGTTTAACGGTCGGAGGCAATCAGCCCCAGCATTTT
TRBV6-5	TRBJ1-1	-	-	CASSYQQPNTEAFF	TGTGCCAGCAGTTACCAACAGCCGAACACTGAAGCTTTCTTT
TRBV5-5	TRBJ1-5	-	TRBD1	CASSSGTGGTQPQHF	TGTGCCAGCAGTTCCGGGACAGGGGGCACTCAGCCCCAGCATTTT
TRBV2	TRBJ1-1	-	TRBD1	CASNRGLEAFF	TGTGCCAGCAACAGGGGGCTTGAAGCTTTCTTT
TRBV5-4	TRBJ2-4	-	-	CASSFGRGNIQYF	TGTGCCAGCAGCTTCGGACGGGGAAACATTCAGTACTTC
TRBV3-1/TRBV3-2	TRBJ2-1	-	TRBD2	CASSPLAGAYNEQFF	TGTGCCAGCAGCCCGCTAGCGGGAGCTTACAATGAGCAGTTCTTC
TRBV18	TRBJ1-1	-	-	CASSPREQGGTEAFF	TGTGCCAGCTCACCACGGGAACAGGGTGGTACTGAAGCTTTCTTT
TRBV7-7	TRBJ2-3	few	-	CASSQGPGVTDTQYF	TGTGCCAGCAGCCAAGGCCCCGGAGTCACAGATACGCAGTATTTT
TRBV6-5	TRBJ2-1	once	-	CASSYEVSSSYNEQFF	TGTGCCAGCAGTTACGAGGTCTCTAGCTCCTACAATGAGCAGTTCTTC
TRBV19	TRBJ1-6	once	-	CASSRQGRYNSPLHF	TGTGCCAGTAGTCGTCAGGGCCGATATAATTCACCCCTCCACTTT
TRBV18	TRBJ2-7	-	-	CASSPRGGVYEQYF	TGTGCCAGCTCACCACGCGGCGGGGTCTACGAGCAGTACTTC
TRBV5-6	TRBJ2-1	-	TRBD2	CASSSWGLAEVSEQFF	TGTGCCAGCAGCTCGTGGGGTCTAGCGGAAGTTTCGGAGCAGTTCTTC
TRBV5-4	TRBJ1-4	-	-	CASSFGITTNEKLFF	TGTGCCAGCAGCTTCGGGATCACAACTAATGAAAAACTGTTTTTT
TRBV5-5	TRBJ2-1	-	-	CASSPLASSSYNEQFF	TGTGCCAGCAGCCCCTTAGCGAGCAGCTCCTACAATGAGCAGTTCTTC
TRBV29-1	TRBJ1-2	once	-	CSVWTRPLNGYTF	-
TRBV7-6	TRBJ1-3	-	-	CASSLEAGFSGNTIYF	TGTGCCAGCAGCTTAGAGGCGGGCTTCTCTGGAAACACCATATATTTT
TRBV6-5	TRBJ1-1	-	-	CASATGKAEAFF	TGTGCCAGCGCCACAGGGAAGGCTGAAGCTTTCTTT
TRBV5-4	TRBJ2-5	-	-	CASSLGRGWETQYF	TGTGCCAGCAGCTTGGGTCGCGGGTGGGAGACCCAGTACTTC
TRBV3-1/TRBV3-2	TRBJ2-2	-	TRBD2	CASSHWGGNTGELFF	TGTGCCAGCAGCCATTGGGGGGGGAACACCGGGGAGCTGTTTTTT
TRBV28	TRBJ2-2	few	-	CASKPDHLGHTGELFF	TGTGCCAGCAAACCTGATCATTTGGGGCACACCGGGGAGCTGTTTTTT
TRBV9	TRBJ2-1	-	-	CASSVGLSGPNGEQFF	TGTGCCAGCAGCGTAGGGCTTAGCGGCCCCAATGGAGAGCAGTTCTTC
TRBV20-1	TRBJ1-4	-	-	CSASGIEGVGNEKLFF	TGCAGTGCCAGTGGGATAGAGGGCGTGGGTAATGAAAAACTGTTTTTT
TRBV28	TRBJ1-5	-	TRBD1	CASSLSRGQGNQPQHF	TGTGCCAGCAGTTTATCCCGCGGACAGGGGAATCAGCCCCAGCATTTT
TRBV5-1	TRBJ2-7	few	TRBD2	CASSLDARGSSYEQYF	TGCGCCAGCAGCTTGGATGCGCGGGGGAGCTCCTACGAGCAGTACTTC
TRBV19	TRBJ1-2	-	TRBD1	CASSMGTGEGYGYTF	TGTGCCAGTAGTATGGGGACAGGGGAGGGCTATGGCTACACCTTC
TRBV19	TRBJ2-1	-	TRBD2	CASSLSGRGNEQFF	TGTGCCAGTAGCCTTAGCGGGAGAGGCAATGAGCAGTTCTTC
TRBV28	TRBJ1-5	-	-	CASSLSDSYSNQPQHF	TGTGCCAGCAGTTTATCAGACAGCTATAGCAATCAGCCCCAGCATTTT
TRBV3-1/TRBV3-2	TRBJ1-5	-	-	CASSQDRPGVHQPQHF	TGCGCCAGCAGCCAAGATCGGCCGGGAGTGCATCAGCCCCAGCATTTT
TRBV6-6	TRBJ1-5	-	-	CASSLAGVSNQPQHF	TGTGCCAGCAGTTTGGCAGGGGTTAGCAATCAGCCCCAGCATTTT
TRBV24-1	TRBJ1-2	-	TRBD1	CATSDSTGANNYGYTF	TGTGCCACCAGTGACTCGACAGGGGCAAATAACTATGGCTACACCTTC